These T cell receptor beta chains were read from a single sample in a study of shared clonotypes between healthy human individuals. TCRdb's table, derived via immunoSEQ multiplex PCR, lists solely in-frame clones and lacks some. The sample yields approximately 1,000,000 clones, approximately 80% seen once. What was sequenced was memory CD4+ T cells from PBMCs. The source is a man younger than 35 in good health. Some clones in this sample may be carry-over from other donors' samples. Each CDR3 is given with its conserved first and last residue. The order of the fields is V gene, J gene, D gene, CDR3 length, clone size, CDR3 DNA, CDR3 protein. A D gene is named only where the DNA matches it firmly. Not every row has a clone size; where given, it reads once, few, many or a size class.

v_gene: TRBV9
j_gene: TRBJ2-1
d_gene: TRBD2
len: 13
abundance: -
CDR3nt: TGTGCCAGCAGCGCCCGGCGGGAGAGTGAGCAGTTCTTC
CDR3aa: CASSARRESEQFF

v_gene: TRBV7-6
j_gene: TRBJ1-1
d_gene: -
len: 16
abundance: -
CDR3nt: TGTGCCAGCAGCCTTCAGACAGGCACCATGAACACTGAAGCTTTCTTT
CDR3aa: CASSLQTGTMNTEAFF

v_gene: TRBV6-1
j_gene: TRBJ2-1
d_gene: TRBD2
len: 16
abundance: few
CDR3nt: TGTGCCAGCAGTGAAGAGGGCGGGAGGGCCGTAGTTGAGCAGTTCTTC
CDR3aa: CASSEEGGRAVVEQFF

v_gene: TRBV28
j_gene: TRBJ2-3
d_gene: -
len: 12
abundance: once
CDR3nt: TGTGCCAGCAGTTTACGGCAGGGGGGGAAGTATTTT
CDR3aa: CASSLRQGGKYF

v_gene: TRBV28
j_gene: TRBJ1-2
d_gene: TRBD1
len: 16
abundance: -
CDR3nt: TGTGCCAGCAGTCACCAACGGGACAGGGAAAAGTATGGCTACACCTTC
CDR3aa: CASSHQRDREKYGYTF

v_gene: TRBV10-3
j_gene: TRBJ1-2
d_gene: -
len: 15
abundance: few
CDR3nt: TGTGCCATCAGTGACCCGGGACTAAGGGTAGATGGCTACACCTTC
CDR3aa: CAISDPGLRVDGYTF

v_gene: TRBV19
j_gene: TRBJ2-3
d_gene: -
len: 13
abundance: once
CDR3nt: TGTGCCAGTAGTATTTTCAGAACAGATACGCAGTATTTT
CDR3aa: CASSIFRTDTQYF

v_gene: TRBV6-5
j_gene: TRBJ2-7
d_gene: TRBD2
len: 16
abundance: -
CDR3nt: TGTGCCAGCAGTTACCCCCTAATAGCGGGTGGCTACGAGCAGTACTTC
CDR3aa: CASSYPLIAGGYEQYF

v_gene: TRBV19
j_gene: TRBJ2-7
d_gene: -
len: 14
abundance: -
CDR3nt: TGTGCCAGTAGTAGCCGGGATCCTCTCTACGAGCAGTACTTC
CDR3aa: CASSSRDPLYEQYF

v_gene: TRBV27
j_gene: TRBJ2-5
d_gene: -
len: 13
abundance: -
CDR3nt: TGTGCCAGCAGTTCTTCAGTTCTTGGGACCCAGTACTTC
CDR3aa: CASSSSVLGTQYF

v_gene: TRBV4-1
j_gene: TRBJ2-5
d_gene: TRBD2
len: 16
abundance: -
CDR3nt: TGCGCCAGCAGCCAAGAGATCGGAGCGGGACGGGAGACCCAGTACTTC
CDR3aa: CASSQEIGAGRETQYF

v_gene: TRBV6-5
j_gene: TRBJ1-5
d_gene: -
len: 12
abundance: -
CDR3nt: TGTGCCAGCACTTCAGTGGGGGGGGTCTTGCATTTT
CDR3aa: CASTSVGGVLHF

v_gene: TRBV28
j_gene: TRBJ2-7
d_gene: TRBD2
len: 16
abundance: -
CDR3nt: TGTGCCAGCAGTCCCGTCACAGCGGGAGGCACCTACGAGCAGTACTTC
CDR3aa: CASSPVTAGGTYEQYF